This passage covers 5 T cell receptor beta chains from one sample sequenced in a study of tumor-infiltrating lymphocytes in primary liver carcinoma. Extraction of RNA together with DNA used roughly 19-32 mg of unsorted bulk tissue. Researchers generated TCR beta cDNA from around 510 ng of total RNA, relying on a constant-region primer. The TCR beta library was amplified through three nested multiplex PCR rounds in a modified ARM-PCR procedure. The opening two PCR rounds, around 9 cycles each, paired TRBV1-TRBV30 forward primers with a C-beta reverse primer. TCRdb redid the calling of the multiplex PCR reads with MiXCR, one entry per CDR3 protein. This sample has some 43,000 distinct CDR3 sequences, with about two thirds found just once. Sequenced material: liver tumor tissue from sampling region 5. As for subset: tumor region T5, tumor centre. The source of these receptors is a middle-aged man with primary liver carcinoma and hepatitis B virus infection.

The chain joins TRBV6-1 to TRBJ1-2; 8 nucleotides line up with TRBD1. CDR1 is MNHNS, CDR2 SASEGT, per germline. The CDR3 length is 15 residues. Unmatched junction bases numbered 14, after V lost 10 bases and J lost 4 bases. CDR3 bases: TGTGCCAACTGCCCCCAAGGAGGACAGGGCTATGGCTACACCTTC. Residues: CANCPQGGQGYGYTF.

This chain connects TRBV12-3 or TRBV12-4 to TRBJ1-3, with a weak D call TRBD1 (5 bases). The CDR3 sequence is 14 residues long. V lost 9 bases, J lost 0 bases, and 12 bases lay in between. The CDR3 coding sequence is TGTGCCAGTAGCGACAGAAACTCTGGAAACACCATATATTTT. Translating gives CASSDRNSGNTIYF.

This clonotype was seen once. The junction departs from germline at one end; a sequencing error may be responsible. The chain combines TRBV6-5 with TRBJ2-6, with TRBD1 as a possible D gene (6 bases). Germline V gene data show CDR1 as MNHEY and CDR2 as SVGAGI. This CDR3 contains 16 residues. CDR3 sequence reads: CASRAGDISGANVLTF. The CDR3 DNA sequence: TGTGCCAGCAGGGCAGGGGACATATCCGGTGCCAACGTCCTGACCTTC.

The chain has TRBV6-6 and TRBJ1-1; D ambiguous. V was trimmed by 10 bases and J by 0 bases, leaving 12 bases between them. There are 13 residues in the CDR3. CDR1 and CDR2 from the germline V gene are MNHNY and SVGAGI (reference sequence). The DNA for the CDR3 is TGTGCCATCATGCAGAGCATGAACACTGAAGCTTTCTTT. Its protein product is CAIMQSMNTEAFF.

Comment on this clonotype: A read error may produce the germline difference seen at one junction end. The chain joins TRBV28 to TRBJ1-1; tentatively, D is TRBD1 (5 bases). Per the germline V gene, CDR1 is MDHEN and CDR2 is SYDVKM. The CDR3 sequence is 14 residues long. The CDR3: CASHSRGLNAESFF. CDR3 sequence (DNA): TGTGCCAGTCACAGCCGGGGGTTGAACGCTGAATCTTTCTTT.